The present T cell receptor beta chain was sequenced within a study of blood T cell repertoires in COVID-19. As for the study in general: Sources were T cells, B-cell-depleted T cells, or PBMCs; the material itself was cDNA or gDNA.

Generated by immunoSEQ multiplex PCR, the TCRdb table keeps only in-frame clones and is missing some. The data contain 60,000 to 90,000 clones, around nine tenths of them seen just once; the ten biggest clones take up roughly a sixth. V was trimmed by 5 bases and J by 3 bases, leaving 14 bases between them. CDR3 length: 14 residues. Germline V gene lookup returns CDR1 SGHRS and CDR2 YFSETQ. The material sequenced was peripheral blood. The sequence came from a human donor in a cohort sampled during active COVID-19. The rearrangement joins TRBV5-1 to TRBJ1-2; D unclear. CDR3 sequence (DNA): TGCGCCAGCAGTTCTCAGTTATTGGACTATGGCTACACCTTC. This encodes CASSSQLLDYGYTF.